Below, 28 T cell receptor beta chains from the same sample are listed, as sequenced in a study of neurological immune-mediated disorders. TCRdb redid the calling of the 5' RACE reads with MiXCR, one entry per CDR3 protein. The profile shows approximately 30,000 distinct CDR3 sequences, approximately 4% of them singletons. The sequenced sample consisted of CD4+ T cells from blood. The receptors were sampled from a woman aged 40 to 49 in good health.

The chain uses TRBV7-9 and TRBJ1-1, with D uncertain. The CDR3 length is 13 residues. Trimming left V 2 bases short and J 2 bases short, with 6 bases between. CDR1 and CDR2 from the germline V gene are SEHNR and FQNEAQ (reference sequence). In DNA form, the CDR3 reads TGTGCCAGCAGCTTAAGCTATAACACTGAAGCTTTCTTT. It encodes CASSLSYNTEAFF.

This clonotype was counted at least ten times. This chain links TRBV10-2 with TRBJ1-4, with TRBD1 as a possible D gene (5 bases). Germline-derived CDR1 and CDR2 are WSHSY and SAAADI. V lost 6 bases and J 8 bases, leaving 10 bases between the germline ends. The CDR3 sequence is 12 residues long. This CDR3 reads CASRGGSEKLFF. CDR3 nucleotides: TGCGCCAGCAGGGGGGGGTCGGAAAAACTGTTTTTT.

The table lists this clonotype with many counts. The V gene is TRBV4-2, the J gene TRBJ2-7; 8 positions agree with TRBD2. The CDR3 spans 17 residues. Germline V gene data show CDR1 as LGHNA and CDR2 as YNFKEQ. The V and J ends lost 0 bases and 2 bases, in that order; junction bases with no gene match: 9. The CDR3 loop reads CASSQEHPLAGPYEQYF. CDR3 DNA: TGTGCCAGCAGCCAAGAGCATCCCCTAGCGGGCCCCTACGAGCAGTACTTC.

This clonotype has a count of ten or more. This sequence joins TRBV20-1 and TRBJ2-3; D is possibly TRBD2 (5 bases). V lost 2 bases to trimming and J lost 2 bases, with 11 bases between them. The CDR3 sequence is 14 residues long. Looked up from germline, CDR1 is DFQATT and CDR2 is SNEGSKA (reference sequence). CDR3 in DNA: TGCAGTGCTAGAAATAGCGAAAACACAGATACGCAGTATTTT. Translation gives CSARNSENTDTQYF.

At least ten counts were recorded for this clonotype. The gene calls are TRBV6-1 and TRBJ1-2; TRBD1 aligns across 7 bases. CDR3 length: 15 residues. Germline lookup yields CDR1 MNHNS and CDR2 SASEGT. V gave up 4 bases and J gave up 5 bases; unmatched junction bases: 10. This chain's CDR3 is CASSAAGAGGYGYTF. The CDR3 DNA is TGTGCCAGCAGTGCGGCGGGGGCAGGGGGTTATGGCTACACCTTC.

This clonotype was observed once. This could be a read error, since a much larger clone is one nucleotide away. This CDR3 is missing its conserved last phenylalanine or tryptophan, likely due to a read error. The chain carries TRBV6-5 and TRBJ2-7, with D possibly TRBD1 on 6 matching bases. The CDR3 has 12 amino acids. The V and J ends lost 7 bases and 6 bases respectively, with 13 bases between them. Germline V gene sequence: CDR1 MNHEY, CDR2 SVGAGI. CDR3 DNA: TGTGCCAGCACCGGGGACAAGTCCGAGCAGTACTCC. Protein: CASTGDKSEQYS.

V and J are TRBV28 and TRBJ1-4; D might be TRBD1 (5 bases). V dropped 5 bases and J dropped 3 bases, with 10 bases sitting between them. CDR1 and CDR2 from the germline V gene are MDHEN and SYDVKM. The CDR3 length is 14 residues. DNA for the CDR3: TGTGCCAGCAGTCCAGGGTTGCCTAATGAAAAACTGTTTTTT. Encoded protein: CASSPGLPNEKLFF.

Ten or more counts support this clonotype. The J gene is TRBJ2-7, the V gene TRBV9, with TRBD2 matching over 11 bases. Germline V lookup: CDR1 SGDLS, CDR2 YYNGEE. The V gene end was trimmed by 4 bases and the J gene end by 3 bases; junction bases not matched to a gene: 6. The CDR3 has 15 residues. CDR3 sequence (DNA): TGTGCCAGCAGCTTGGCAACTAGCGGGAGCTACGAGCAGTACTTC. This sequence encodes CASSLATSGSYEQYF.

This clonotype was detected ten times or more. This chain joins TRBV5-1 and TRBJ2-5; 9 bases line up with TRBD2. This CDR3 comprises 15 residues. Germline CDR1 reads SGHRS; CDR2 reads YFSETQ. After removal of 0 bases from V and 7 bases from J, the junction contained 7 bases not matched to a gene. CDR3 sequence: CASSLVAGGPGTQYF. The CDR3 DNA follows: TGCGCCAGCAGCTTGGTGGCGGGAGGGCCCGGGACCCAGTACTTC.

This clonotype has a count of ten or more. This sequence joins TRBV20-1 and TRBJ2-7, with D possibly TRBD1 on 5 matching bases. This CDR3 region has 15 residues. Trimming left V 5 bases short and J 2 bases short, with 19 bases between. Germline loops: CDR1 DFQATT, CDR2 SNEGSKA (reference sequence). CDR3 loop: CSASHLNRSPYEQYF. The DNA of the CDR3 is TGCAGTGCTTCACACTTAAACAGGAGTCCCTACGAGCAGTACTTC.

In this sample, this clonotype turned up many times. The chain employs TRBV12-3 or TRBV12-4 and TRBJ2-5, with a possible D match to TRBD2 (6 bases). This CDR3 has 13 residues. Trimming removed 6 bases from V and 4 bases from J, with 12 bases in between. The CDR3 loop reads CASSFLGGETQYF. For the CDR3, the DNA is TGTGCCAGCAGCTTTCTGGGAGGAGAGACCCAGTACTTC.

This clonotype was picked up many times. Here the CDR3 reads CSASGKGYANTQYF. The CDR3 bases are TGCAGTGCTTCGGGGAAGGGCTATGCGAACACGCAGTATTTT. The J gene is TRBJ2-3, the V gene TRBV20-1, with D possibly being TRBD2 (5 bases). Trimming left V 5 bases short and J 9 bases short, with 21 bases between. This CDR3 is built from 14 residues. The germline V gene has CDR1 DFQATT and CDR2 SNEGSKA (reference sequence).

The table lists this clonotype with many counts. The V call is TRBV5-1, the J call TRBJ2-4; no clear D. CDR1 and CDR2 (germline): SGHRS, YFSETQ. The CDR3 is 13 residues long. Trimming removed 2 bases at V and 0 bases at J, with 3 bases between. The CDR3 spells CASSLSAKNIQYF. The DNA for the CDR3 is TGCGCCAGCAGCTTATCAGCCAAAAACATTCAGTACTTC.

In its sample, this clonotype was seen many times. The rearrangement links TRBV20-1 to TRBJ2-2; D not resolved. Germline V gene data show CDR1 as DFQATT and CDR2 as SNEGSKA (reference sequence). V shed 1 base and J shed 4 bases, with 4 bases lying between them. This CDR3 contains 12 residues. CDR3 in DNA: TGCAGTGCTAGAGGATTCACCGGGGAGCTGTTTTTT. Amino acids: CSARGFTGELFF.

This clonotype showed up many times. V usage is TRBV20-1 and J usage is TRBJ2-5; possible D gene TRBD1, 6 bases. Germline CDR1 reads DFQATT; CDR2 reads SNEGSKA (reference sequence). Trimming took off 3 bases at V and 5 bases at J, with 16 bases between the two ends. The length of the CDR3 is 14 residues. The CDR3 DNA follows: TGCAGTGCTAGGGCAGGGGCCGTAGGGGAGACCCAGTACTTC. As protein: CSARAGAVGETQYF.

This clonotype was counted ten times or more. The chain couples TRBV20-1 to TRBJ1-1, with D hard to call. Trimming removed 1 base at V and 8 bases at J, with 14 bases between. CDR3 size: 13 residues. Germline values: CDR1 DFQATT, CDR2 SNEGSKA (reference sequence). CDR3 in DNA: TGCAGTGCTAGAGCGAGCGTTCTTGCCGAAGCTTTCTTT. The encoded protein is CSARASVLAEAFF.

This clonotype was observed many times. The chain carries TRBV5-1 and TRBJ1-3; no reliable D call. CDR1 is SGHRS and CDR2 is YFSETQ in the germline V gene. The V end lost 0 bases, the J end lost 0 bases, and 13 bases lay between the germline ends. This CDR3 region has 17 residues. Here the CDR3 reads CASSLGSVTYSGNTIYF. The CDR3 DNA follows: TGCGCCAGCAGCTTGGGGTCCGTCACTTACTCTGGAAACACCATATATTTT.

At least ten counts were recorded for this clonotype. J is TRBJ1-2 and V is TRBV6-1; D gene uncertain. Germline V lookup: CDR1 MNHNS, CDR2 SASEGT. Trimming removed 3 bases from V and 1 base from J, with 6 bases in between. There are 13 residues in the CDR3. In DNA form, the CDR3 reads TGTGCCAGCAGTGAGGGGAATAACTATGGCTACACCTTC. Its protein is CASSEGNNYGYTF.

The sample holds many counts of this clonotype. The chain uses TRBV7-3 and TRBJ2-2; no reliable D call. This CDR3 spans 17 amino acids. Germline CDR1 SGHTA, CDR2 FQGTGA. V lost 1 base and J 0 bases, leaving 12 bases between the germline ends. In nucleotides, the CDR3 is TGTGCCAGCAGCTTAAGGTCACCCTTAGCGAACACCGGGGAGCTGTTTTTT. Its protein is CASSLRSPLANTGELFF.

This clonotype was seen repeatedly, ten times or more. V and J are TRBV6-1 and TRBJ2-7; TRBD1 agrees at 9 bases. V shed 2 bases and J 5 bases; nucleotides not matched to a gene: 13. Germline V gene lookup returns CDR1 MNHNS and CDR2 SASEGT. The CDR3 loop spans 17 amino acids. This CDR3 is CASSETGWGQGFDEQYF. Written as DNA, the CDR3 is TGTGCCAGCAGTGAAACGGGGTGGGGACAGGGATTCGACGAGCAGTACTTC.

This clonotype was recorded at least ten times. The chain has TRBV6-1 and TRBJ2-1; a weak D match, TRBD1 (6 bases). CDR3 length: 14 residues. Germline V gene lookup returns CDR1 MNHNS and CDR2 SASEGT. V was clipped by 7 bases and J by 9 bases, with 19 bases between them. CDR3 sequence reads: CASMVLGAGGEQFF. The DNA for the CDR3 is TGTGCCAGCATGGTTTTGGGGGCTGGAGGTGAGCAGTTCTTC.

This clonotype was seen at least ten times. J is TRBJ2-3 and V is TRBV5-1, with 11 nucleotides matching TRBD2. This CDR3 contains 16 residues. J was trimmed by 3 bases and V by 4 bases; bases with no gene match: 7. The germline gives CDR1 SGHRS, CDR2 YFSETQ. The CDR3 reads CASSVGLAGTTDTQYF. Written as DNA, the CDR3 is TGCGCCAGCAGCGTCGGACTAGCGGGCACTACAGATACGCAGTATTTT.

This clonotype was seen at least ten times. The chain combines TRBV15 with TRBJ2-5; 12 nucleotides align to TRBD2. Germline CDR1 LNHNV, CDR2 YYDKDF (reference sequence). The ends lost 0 bases at V and 5 bases at J; junction bases unmatched: 7. CDR3 length: 17 residues. CDR3 sequence reads: CATSRDRTSGGFETQYF. The CDR3 DNA reads TGTGCCACCAGCAGAGATAGAACTAGCGGGGGGTTCGAGACCCAGTACTTC.

The V call is TRBV12-3 or TRBV12-4, the J call TRBJ2-1; maybe TRBD1 (6 bases). V was clipped by 4 bases and J by 2 bases, with 12 bases between them. CDR3 size: 15 residues. CDR3 nucleotides: TGTGCCAGCAGTTACAGGGCTAGTACCTACAATGAGCAGTTCTTC. It is translated as CASSYRASTYNEQFF.

This clonotype was detected ten times or more. The V gene is TRBV5-1, the J gene TRBJ2-7; D is perhaps TRBD1 or TRBD2 (6 bases each). This CDR3 contains 18 residues. V dropped 0 bases and J dropped 7 bases, with 26 bases sitting between them. Germline CDR1 SGHRS, CDR2 YFSETQ. The CDR3 DNA is TGCGCCAGCAGCTTGGCCACTTTGGCCGTCAGACAGGCGGGGGAGCAGTACTTC. Translated: CASSLATLAVRQAGEQYF.

This clonotype was seen many times. This chain links TRBV6-2 or TRBV6-3 with TRBJ2-3; 9 bases are a match to TRBD2. The V segment lost 0 bases and the J segment 4 bases; nucleotides outside the gene matches: 17. The CDR3 is 20 amino acids. Germline CDR1 reads MNHEY; CDR2 reads SVGEGT. Here the CDR3 reads CASSYSRVEVAGALADTQYF. DNA of the CDR3: TGTGCCAGCAGTTACTCGAGGGTCGAGGTAGCGGGGGCCCTCGCAGATACGCAGTATTTT.

This clonotype was picked up many times. The chain recombines TRBV29-1 with TRBJ1-5, with a possible D match to TRBD1 (6 bases). Trimming removed 5 bases at V and 4 bases at J, with 9 bases between. In germline, CDR1 is SQVTM, CDR2 ANQGSEA. The CDR3 sequence is 12 residues long. CDR3 loop: CSVQQGNQPQHF. CDR3 coding DNA: TGCAGCGTTCAGCAGGGGAATCAGCCCCAGCATTTT.

By share, this clonotype ranks as medium-sized. The V and J genes are TRBV5-6 and TRBJ2-2, with a possible D match to TRBD2 (6 bases). The CDR3 has 15 amino acids. Germline lookup yields CDR1 SGHDT and CDR2 YYEEEE. V shed 0 bases and J shed 2 bases, with 8 bases lying between them. The CDR3 sequence is CASSLGGTNTGELFF. The CDR3, as DNA: TGTGCCAGCAGCTTGGGCGGGACCAACACCGGGGAGCTGTTTTTT.